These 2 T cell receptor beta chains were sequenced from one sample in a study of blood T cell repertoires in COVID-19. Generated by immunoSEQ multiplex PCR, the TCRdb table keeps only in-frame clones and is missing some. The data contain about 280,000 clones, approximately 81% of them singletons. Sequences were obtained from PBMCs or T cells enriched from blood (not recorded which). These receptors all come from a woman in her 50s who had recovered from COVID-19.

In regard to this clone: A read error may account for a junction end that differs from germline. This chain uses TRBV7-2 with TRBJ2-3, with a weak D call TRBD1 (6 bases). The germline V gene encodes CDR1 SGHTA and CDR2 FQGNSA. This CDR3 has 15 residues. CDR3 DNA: TGTGCCAGCAGCCTAGCCCAGGGGTGGGCAGATACGCAGTATTTT. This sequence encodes CASSLAQGWADTQYF.

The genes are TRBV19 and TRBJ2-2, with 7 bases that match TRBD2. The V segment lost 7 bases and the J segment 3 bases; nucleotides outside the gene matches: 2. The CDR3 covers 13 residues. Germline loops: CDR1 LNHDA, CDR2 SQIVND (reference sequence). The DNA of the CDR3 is TGTGCCAGTAAAACTAGCGACACCGGGGAGCTGTTTTTT. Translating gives CASKTSDTGELFF.